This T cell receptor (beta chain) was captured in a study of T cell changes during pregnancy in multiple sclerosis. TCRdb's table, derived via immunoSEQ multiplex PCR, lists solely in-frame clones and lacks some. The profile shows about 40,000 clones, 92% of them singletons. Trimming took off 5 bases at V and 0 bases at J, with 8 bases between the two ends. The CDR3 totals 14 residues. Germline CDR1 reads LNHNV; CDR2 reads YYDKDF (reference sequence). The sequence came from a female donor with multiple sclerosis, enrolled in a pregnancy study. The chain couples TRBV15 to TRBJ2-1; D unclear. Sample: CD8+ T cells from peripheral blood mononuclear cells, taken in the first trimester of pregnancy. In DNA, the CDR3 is TGTGCCACCAGCGGGCAGAGCTCCTACAATGAGCAGTTCTTC. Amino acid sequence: CATSGQSSYNEQFF.